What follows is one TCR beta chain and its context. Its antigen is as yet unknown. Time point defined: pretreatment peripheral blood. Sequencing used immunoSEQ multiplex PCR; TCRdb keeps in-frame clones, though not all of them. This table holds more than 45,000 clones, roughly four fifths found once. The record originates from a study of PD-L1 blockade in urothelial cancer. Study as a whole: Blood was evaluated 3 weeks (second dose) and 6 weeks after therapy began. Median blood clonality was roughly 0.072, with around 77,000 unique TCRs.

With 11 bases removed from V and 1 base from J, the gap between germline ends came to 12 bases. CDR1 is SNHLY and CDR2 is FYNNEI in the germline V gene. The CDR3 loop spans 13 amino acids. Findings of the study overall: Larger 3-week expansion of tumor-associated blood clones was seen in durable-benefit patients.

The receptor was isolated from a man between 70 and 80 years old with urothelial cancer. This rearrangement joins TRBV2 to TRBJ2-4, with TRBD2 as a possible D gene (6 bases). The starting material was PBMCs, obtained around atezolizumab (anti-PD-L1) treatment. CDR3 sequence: CASTGGAKNIQYF. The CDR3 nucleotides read TGTGCCTCCACTGGGGGGGCCAAAAACATTCAGTACTTC.